These T cell receptor beta chains were read from a single sample in a study of patients and donors after allogeneic stem cell transplantation. TCRdb used MiXCR to reprocess the RT-PCR reads, holding one entry per CDR3 protein. The table records 100,000 to 130,000 distinct CDR3 sequences, 35% to 45% of them present only once. The sequenced sample consisted of blood, either unsorted or a sorted T cell fraction (not recorded which). All receptors come from a human donor who was either an allogeneic HSCT recipient or a stem cell or donor lymphocyte infusion donor (not recorded which). It is not recorded whose cells these are; they may come from a transplant donor. The CDR3 runs from the conserved cysteine through the conserved F or W. A D gene is named only where the DNA matches it firmly. Clone size is given for some rows only: seen once, a few or many times, or a class if the clone is expanded.

D: -; J: TRBJ2-7; V: TRBV3-1; size: -; CDR3: CASSPLFTSRQSYEQYF; DNA: TGTGCCAGCAGCCCCCTCTTTACTAGCCGCCAATCCTACGAGCAGTACTTC
D: -; J: TRBJ2-7; V: TRBV3-1; size: -; CDR3: CASTAKGAGDKYYEQYF; DNA: TGTGCCAGCACCGCAAAAGGGGCCGGGGACAAATATTACGAGCAGTACTTC
D: -; J: TRBJ2-2; V: TRBV27; size: few; CDR3: CASSLGQNTGELFF; DNA: TGTGCCAGCAGTCTGGGACAGAACACCGGGGAGCTGTTTTTT
D: TRBD1; J: TRBJ1-1; V: TRBV6-2/TRBV6-3; size: -; CDR3: CASSYFRGRSMNTEAFF; DNA: TGTGCCAGCAGTTACTTCAGGGGGCGTTCGATGAACACTGAAGCTTTCTTT
D: -; J: TRBJ1-5; V: TRBV6-5; size: -; CDR3: CASSRTANQPQHF; DNA: TGTGCCAGCAGCCGGACTGCCAATCAGCCCCAGCATTTT
D: TRBD2; J: TRBJ2-1; V: TRBV7-2; size: -; CDR3: CASSLLGRGSSGNEQFF; DNA: TGTGCCAGCAGCTTATTGGGGCGGGGGTCTAGCGGAAATGAGCAGTTCTTC
D: -; J: TRBJ1-1; V: TRBV5-1; size: many; CDR3: CASRDPGNTEAFF; DNA: TGCGCCAGTAGGGACCCAGGCAACACTGAAGCTTTCTTT
D: -; J: TRBJ1-2; V: TRBV20-1; size: -; CDR3: CSAHWGGPSYTF; DNA: TGCAGTGCCCATTGGGGGGGGCCTAGCTACACCTTC
D: -; J: TRBJ2-7; V: TRBV5-1; size: -; CDR3: CASSLSGGLNYEQYF; DNA: TGCGCCAGCAGCTTGAGTGGAGGCCTCAACTACGAGCAGTACTTC
D: -; J: TRBJ1-4; V: TRBV7-8; size: -; CDR3: CASSLKGGNEKLFF; DNA: TGTGCCAGCAGCCTCAAGGGTGGAAATGAAAAACTGTTTTTT
D: -; J: TRBJ1-1; V: TRBV19; size: few; CDR3: CASTSRPTLEAFF; DNA: TGTGCCAGTACCTCAAGGCCCACCCTTGAAGCTTTCTTT
D: TRBD2; J: TRBJ2-1; V: TRBV29-1; size: once; CDR3: CSVVKLAGGIGEQFF; DNA: TGCAGCGTTGTGAAACTAGCGGGAGGAATCGGTGAGCAGTTCTTC
D: TRBD2; J: TRBJ2-7; V: TRBV4-2; size: -; CDR3: CASSQDQGGSAYEQYF; DNA: TGTGCCAGCAGCCAAGATCAGGGCGGGAGTGCCTACGAGCAGTACTTC
D: -; J: TRBJ1-5; V: TRBV24-1; size: few; CDR3: CAIGDGNQPQHF; DNA: TGTGCCATCGGGGACGGCAATCAGCCCCAGCATTTT